This entry lists 15 T cell receptor beta chains sequenced from one sample in a study of control samples from healthy donors and cancer patients. Repertoires were generated with immunoSEQ multiplex PCR, while TCRdb's copy carries only in-frame clones and drops some. The sample has some 95,000 clones, roughly 92% seen once. The sequenced material came from blood. The receptors were sampled from a human donor in good health. The donor label of this sample is uncertain.

The chain uses TRBV27 and TRBJ1-6; possibly TRBD1 for D (5 bases). Germline CDR1 is MNHEY and CDR2 is SMNVEV (reference sequence). The CDR3 runs 14 residues. Trimming took off 6 bases at V and 3 bases at J, with 9 bases between the two ends. The DNA for the CDR3 is TGTGCCAGCAGCGCAGGGATCTATAATTCACCCCTCCACTTT. Translation: CASSAGIYNSPLHF.

The chain couples TRBV6-5 to TRBJ1-3; TRBD1 is a possible D gene (5 bases). V lost 7 bases, J lost 4 bases, and 14 bases lay in between. CDR3 size: 14 residues. CDR1 and CDR2 from the germline V gene are MNHEY and SVGAGI. The CDR3 DNA sequence: TGTGCCAGCATCTCTCGCGGGGGGGGAAACACCATATATTTT. Its protein product is CASISRGGGNTIYF.

The chain links TRBV24-1 to TRBJ1-6; a possible D gene is TRBD1 (6 bases). The CDR3 is 17 amino acids. V was trimmed by 11 bases and J by 10 bases, leaving 29 bases between them. Per the germline V gene, CDR1 is KGHDR and CDR2 is SFDVKD. The CDR3 loop reads CAITDPQGSGSRSPLHF. For the CDR3, the DNA is TGTGCCATTACGGATCCACAGGGCAGTGGGAGTAGGTCACCCCTCCACTTT.

V and J are TRBV5-1 and TRBJ2-3; D not certain. The CDR3 is made up of 14 amino acids. Germline CDR1 is SGHRS and CDR2 is YFSETQ. V was trimmed by 4 bases and J by 1 base, leaving 10 bases between them. The CDR3 nucleotides read TGCGCCAGCAGCATAAACGCTGGCACAGATACGCAGTATTTT. Encoded protein: CASSINAGTDTQYF.

The rearrangement uses TRBV7-3 and TRBJ1-1; 9 nucleotides match TRBD1. There are 18 residues in the CDR3. Germline V gives CDR1 SGHTA, CDR2 FQGTGA. J was trimmed by 4 bases and V by 0 bases; bases with no gene match: 12. CDR3 DNA: TGTGCCAGCAGCTTAACGGCCGGGACAGGGCTCGTAGGCACTGAAGCTTTCTTT. Its translation: CASSLTAGTGLVGTEAFF.

The chain is built from TRBV2 and TRBJ1-6; D perhaps matches TRBD1 (6 bases). CDR1 SNHLY and CDR2 FYNNEI come from the germline V gene. The CDR3 length is 15 residues. V was trimmed by 9 bases and J by 0 bases, leaving 12 bases between them. CDR3: CASTGSSSYNSPLHF. In DNA form, the CDR3 reads TGTGCCAGTACAGGGTCGAGCTCCTATAATTCACCCCTCCACTTT.

CDR3 DNA sequence: TGTGCCAGCAGCCACCGAGGGACAGGGGCCAGCGGGGAGCTGTTTTTT. Its protein product is CASSHRGTGASGELFF. V usage is TRBV3-1 (or the pseudogene TRBV3-2) and J usage is TRBJ2-2, with TRBD1 identical over 10 bases. Trimming removed 3 bases from V and 7 bases from J; junction bases left unmatched: 8. The CDR3 is made up of 16 amino acids. Germline-derived CDR1 and CDR2 are LGHDT and YNNKEL (reference sequence).

The rearrangement uses TRBV18 and TRBJ1-5, with D possibly being TRBD1 (6 bases). Germline CDR1 and CDR2: KGHSH and LQKENI. CDR3 length: 13 residues. V was cut by 8 bases and J by 4 bases, with 12 bases left in between. The CDR3 loop is CASRGQLNQPQHF. As DNA, the CDR3 is TGTGCCAGCCGAGGACAGCTAAATCAGCCCCAGCATTTT.

V and J are TRBV27 and TRBJ1-2; the D gene is possibly TRBD1 (5 bases). V was shortened by 6 bases and J by 4 bases, with 12 bases between the two germline ends. The germline V gene has CDR1 MNHEY and CDR2 SMNVEV (reference sequence). CDR3 size: 13 residues. CDR3 sequence: CASSPGGGYGYTF. CDR3 bases: TGTGCCAGCAGCCCGGGGGGTGGCTATGGCTACACCTTC.

There are a few counts of this clone. This sequence joins TRBV19 and TRBJ1-3; no reliable D call. CDR1 is LNHDA and CDR2 is SQIVND in the germline V gene (reference sequence). The germline V and J ends were trimmed by 3 bases and 0 bases, with 12 bases remaining between them. The length of the CDR3 is 16 residues. The DNA for the CDR3 is TGTGCCAGTAGTATGAGAGGTGCCTCCTCTGGAAACACCATATATTTT. Translation: CASSMRGASSGNTIYF. Filled out from reference TRBV19 and TRBJ1-3, the complete variable domain reads DGGITQSPKYLFRKEGQNVTLSCEQNLNHDAMYWYRQDPGQGLRLIYYSQIVNDFQKGDIAEGYSVSREKKESFPLTVTSAQKNPTAFYLCASSMRGASSGNTIYFGEGSWLTVV.

This clone was detected only a few times. CDR3 sequence: CASSLGTGISYEQYF. The CDR3 DNA sequence: TGTGCCAGCAGCTTGGGGACAGGGATCTCCTACGAGCAGTACTTC. The gene calls are TRBV5-5 and TRBJ2-7; 8 positions agree with TRBD1. V gave up 0 bases and J gave up 0 bases; unmatched junction bases: 2. The length of the CDR3 is 15 residues. Germline CDR1 is SGHKS and CDR2 is YYEKEE (reference sequence).

V usage is TRBV7-8 and J usage is TRBJ1-3, with D tentatively TRBD1 (6 bases). The length of the CDR3 is 16 residues. V was shortened by 5 bases and J by 4 bases, with 18 bases between the two germline ends. The germline CDR1 and CDR2 sequences are SGHVS and FQNEAQ. CDR3 region: CASSPPGGGLGNTIYF. The CDR3 DNA is TGTGCCAGCAGCCCCCCTGGGGGGGGGCTGGGAAACACCATATATTTT.

The rearrangement uses TRBV7-9 and TRBJ1-1; D is unclear. The CDR3 runs 13 residues. The V gene's germline CDR1 is SEHNR and CDR2 FQNEAQ (reference sequence). V was pared by 2 bases and J by 1 base, with 5 bases between. DNA of the CDR3: TGTGCCAGCAGCTTATCTTGGAACACTGAAGCTTTCTTT. Encoded protein: CASSLSWNTEAFF.

The V gene is TRBV24-1, the J gene TRBJ2-3; 8 bases map to TRBD2. The CDR3 runs 13 residues. The junction had 7 bases not matched to a gene; V was cut back by 10 bases and J by 5 bases. Germline V CDR1 and CDR2: KGHDR, SFDVKD. CDR3 DNA sequence: TGTGCCACAGCGGGGGTTAAGGAAGATACGCAGTATTTT. The encoded protein is CATAGVKEDTQYF.

The gene calls are TRBV5-6 and TRBJ1-6, with no clear D. Looked up from germline, CDR1 is SGHDT and CDR2 is YYEEEE. The CDR3 loop spans 13 amino acids. V was cut by 1 base and J by 12 bases, with 11 bases left in between. The CDR3 here is CASSLQRHKPLHF. CDR3 bases: TGTGCCAGCAGCTTGCAACGGCATAAACCCCTCCACTTT. Using reference TRBV5-6 and TRBJ1-6 for the parts outside the CDR3, the full variable domain is DAGVTQSPTHLIKTRGQQVTLRCSPKSGHDTVSWYQQALGQGPQFIFQYYEEEERQRGNFPDRFSGHQFPNYSSELNVNALLLGDSALYLCASSLQRHKPLHFGNGTRLTVT.